The clone carrying this T cell receptor (beta chain) was counted only a few times. Per germline, CDR1 MNHEY and CDR2 SMNVEV (reference sequence). The CDR3 has 13 residues. V was shortened by 6 bases and J by 3 bases, with 9 bases between the two germline ends. The data were obtained in a study of CD8+ T cells in alopecia areata. Extracted RNA was reverse transcribed, and the resulting cDNA served as sequencing template. TCRdb keeps only in-frame clones here, not all; method: immunoSEQ multiplex PCR. The sample has some 170,000 clones, roughly 63% seen once. J is TRBJ1-5 and V is TRBV27; D possibly corresponds to TRBD1 (5 bases). This TCR came from a human donor with alopecia areata. This specimen was CD4+ T cells sorted from blood, taken at week 0. The CDR3 reads CASRGRDNQPQHF. CDR3 bases: TGTGCCAGCAGGGGGCGGGACAATCAGCCCCAGCATTTT.